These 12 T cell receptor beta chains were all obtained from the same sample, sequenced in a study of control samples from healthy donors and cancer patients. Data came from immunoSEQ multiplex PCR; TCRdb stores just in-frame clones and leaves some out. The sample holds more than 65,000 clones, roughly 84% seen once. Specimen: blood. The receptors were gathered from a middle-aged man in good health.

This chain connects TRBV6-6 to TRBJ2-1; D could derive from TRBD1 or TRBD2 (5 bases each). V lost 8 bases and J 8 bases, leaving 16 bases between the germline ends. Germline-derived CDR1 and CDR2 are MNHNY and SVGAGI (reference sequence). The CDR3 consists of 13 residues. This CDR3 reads CASLSGTPDEQFF. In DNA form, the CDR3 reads TGTGCCAGCCTCTCCGGGACCCCGGATGAGCAGTTCTTC.

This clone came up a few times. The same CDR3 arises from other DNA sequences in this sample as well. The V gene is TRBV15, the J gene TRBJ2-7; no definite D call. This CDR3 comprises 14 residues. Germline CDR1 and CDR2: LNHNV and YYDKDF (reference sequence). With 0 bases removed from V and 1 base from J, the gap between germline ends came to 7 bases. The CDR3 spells CATSREVTSYEQYF. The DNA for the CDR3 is TGTGCCACCAGCAGAGAAGTGACATCCTACGAGCAGTACTTC.

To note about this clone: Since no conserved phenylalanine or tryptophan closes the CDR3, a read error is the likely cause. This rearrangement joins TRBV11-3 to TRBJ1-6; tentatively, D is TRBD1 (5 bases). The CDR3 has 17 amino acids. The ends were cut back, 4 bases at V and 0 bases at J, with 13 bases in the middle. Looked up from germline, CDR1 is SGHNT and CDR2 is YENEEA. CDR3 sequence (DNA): TGTGCCAGCAGCTCAGACAGCCCCGGCTCCTATAATTCACCCCTCCACCTT. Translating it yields CASSSDSPGSYNSPLHL.

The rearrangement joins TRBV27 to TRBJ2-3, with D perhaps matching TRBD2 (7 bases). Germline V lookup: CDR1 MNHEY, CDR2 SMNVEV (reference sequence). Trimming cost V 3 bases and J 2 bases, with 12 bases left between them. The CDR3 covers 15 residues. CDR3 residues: CASSLWGGNTDTQYF. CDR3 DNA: TGTGCCAGCAGTTTGTGGGGGGGCAACACAGATACGCAGTATTTT.

The DNA of the CDR3 is TGCGCCAGCAGCCAAGAGGGGATTACTAATGAAAAACTGTTTTTT. Translated, it gives CASSQEGITNEKLFF. V usage is TRBV4-3 and J usage is TRBJ1-4; D unclear. The ends were cut back, 0 bases at V and 2 bases at J, with 7 bases in the middle. Germline V gene sequence: CDR1 LGHNA, CDR2 YSLEER. This CDR3 has 15 residues.

The CDR3 loop is CASSSRGQETQYF. In DNA, the CDR3 is TGTGCCAGCAGTTCGAGGGGGCAAGAGACCCAGTACTTC. V usage is TRBV27 and J usage is TRBJ2-5; a weak D match, TRBD1 (6 bases). Germline V gene data show CDR1 as MNHEY and CDR2 as SMNVEV (reference sequence). Trimming removed 4 bases at V and 2 bases at J, with 8 bases between. This CDR3 region has 13 residues.

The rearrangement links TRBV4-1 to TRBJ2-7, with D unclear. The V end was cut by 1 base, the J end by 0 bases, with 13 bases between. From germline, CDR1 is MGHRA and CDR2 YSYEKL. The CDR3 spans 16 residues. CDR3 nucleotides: TGCGCCAGCAGCCAAGTAGGAGACGCTAGCTCCTACGAGCAGTACTTC. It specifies CASSQVGDASSYEQYF.

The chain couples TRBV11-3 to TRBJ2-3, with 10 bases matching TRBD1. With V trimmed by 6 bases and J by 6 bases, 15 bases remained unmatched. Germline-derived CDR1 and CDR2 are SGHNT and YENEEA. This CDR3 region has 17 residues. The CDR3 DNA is TGTGCCAGCAGTTCGACCGGGACAGGGGTTAGCAGGGATACGCAGTATTTT. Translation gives CASSSTGTGVSRDTQYF.

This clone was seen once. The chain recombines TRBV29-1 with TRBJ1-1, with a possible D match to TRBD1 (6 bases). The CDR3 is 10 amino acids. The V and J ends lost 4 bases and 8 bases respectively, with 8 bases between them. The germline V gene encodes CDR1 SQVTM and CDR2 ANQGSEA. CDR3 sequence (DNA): TGCAGCGTTGGGACAGCCGAAGCTTTCTTT. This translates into CSVGTAEAFF.

The CDR3 DNA follows: TGTGCCAGCAGCTTGTGGGCGGGGGCCGAGCAGTACTTC. It specifies CASSLWAGAEQYF. The rearrangement uses TRBV5-6 and TRBJ2-7, with TRBD2 as a possible D gene (7 bases). V was cut by 1 base and J by 6 bases, with 11 bases left in between. There are 13 residues in the CDR3. Germline loops: CDR1 SGHDT, CDR2 YYEEEE.

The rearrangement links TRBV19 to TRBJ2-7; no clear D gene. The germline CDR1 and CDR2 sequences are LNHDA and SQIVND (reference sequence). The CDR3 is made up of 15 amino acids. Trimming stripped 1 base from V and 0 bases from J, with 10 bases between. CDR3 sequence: CASSIATSPSYEQYF. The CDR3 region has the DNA TGTGCCAGTAGTATAGCTACCTCACCCTCCTACGAGCAGTACTTC.

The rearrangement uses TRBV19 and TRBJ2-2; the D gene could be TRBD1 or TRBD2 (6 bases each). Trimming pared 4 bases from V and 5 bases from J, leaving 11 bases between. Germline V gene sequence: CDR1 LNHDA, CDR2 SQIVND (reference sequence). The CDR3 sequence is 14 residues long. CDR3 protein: CASSSTGRTGELFF. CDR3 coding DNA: TGTGCCAGTAGTAGTACAGGGAGGACCGGGGAGCTGTTTTTT. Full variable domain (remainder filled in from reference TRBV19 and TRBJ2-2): DGGITQSPKYLFRKEGQNVTLSCEQNLNHDAMYWYRQDPGQGLRLIYYSQIVNDFQKGDIAEGYSVSREKKESFPLTVTSAQKNPTAFYLCASSSTGRTGELFFGEGSRLTVL.